These 8 T cell receptor beta chains came from one sample sequenced in a study of tumor-infiltrating lymphocytes in primary liver carcinoma. With a constant-region primer, TCR beta cDNA was made from approximately 500 ng of total RNA. Three rounds of nested multiplex PCR with slightly modified ARM-PCR produced TCR beta libraries. PCR rounds one and two used TRBV1-TRBV30 forward primers with a C-beta reverse primer for 9 to 10 cycles each. Each CDR3 protein is one row after TCRdb ran MiXCR on the multiplex PCR reads. The table records about 120,000 distinct CDR3 sequences, around two thirds of them present only once. For each extraction, RNA and DNA were obtained together from roughly 20-30 mg of unsorted bulk tissue. The sample was liver tumor tissue from sampling region 1. Indicated subset: tumor region T1, superior pole. The receptors shown here come from a woman aged 55-70 years with primary liver carcinoma and hepatitis B virus infection.

As concerns this clonotype: A much larger clone differs by one base, so this may be a read error. This chain connects TRBV12-3 or TRBV12-4 to TRBJ2-1; 8 bases are a match to TRBD1. CDR3 size: 17 residues. CDR3 sequence (DNA): TGTGCCAGCAGTTTAGCGCGGACAGGGAAGTCCTACGATGAGCAGTTCTTC. It encodes CASSLARTGKSYDEQFF.

As concerns this clonotype: A read error may explain this, as a much larger clone is one base away. This CDR3 fails to terminate in the conserved phenylalanine or tryptophan, so it likely reflects a read error. The rearrangement joins TRBV29-1 to TRBJ2-1; perhaps TRBD2 as D (6 bases). The germline V and J ends were trimmed by 3 bases and 2 bases, with 14 bases remaining between them. The CDR3 totals 15 residues. Per the germline V gene, CDR1 is SQVTM and CDR2 is ANQGSEA. As DNA, the CDR3 is TGCAGCGTTGATCCCGGGAGTAGGACCTACAATGAGCAGTTCATC. It specifies CSVDPGSRTYNEQFI.

V and J are TRBV5-6 and TRBJ2-7; 12 positions match TRBD2. Germline CDR1 reads SGHDT; CDR2 reads YYEEEE. The trim removed 3 bases at V and 6 bases at J, leaving 13 bases unmatched. The CDR3 consists of 17 residues. DNA of the CDR3: TGTGCCAGCAGCTGGGGGACTAGCGGGCTAAGACCTAGCGAGCAGTACTTC. It encodes CASSWGTSGLRPSEQYF.

As to this clonotype: No conserved phenylalanine or tryptophan is present at the end of the CDR3, so a read error is the likely explanation. The chain employs TRBV10-3 and TRBJ1-1, with 7 bases lining up with TRBD1. The CDR3 runs to 12 residues. From germline, CDR1 is ENHRY and CDR2 SYGVKD. CDR3 nucleotides: TGTGCCTTCAGTGAGCCAGGGGGTGAAGCTTTCCTT. Its protein product is CAFSEPGGEAFL.

A remark on this clonotype: This may be a read error, as it is one base from a much larger clone. This rearrangement joins TRBV6-1 to TRBJ1-1, with D unclear. Per the germline V gene, CDR1 is MNHNS and CDR2 is SASEGT. This CDR3 is 12 amino acids long. CDR3 in DNA: TGTGCCAGCAGTGAGTATAAGGCTGAAGCTCTCTTT. Amino acids: CASSEYKAEALF.

Details on this clonotype: A single base separates this from a much larger clone, so it may be a read error. The chain has TRBV28 and TRBJ1-5; D perhaps matches TRBD1 (6 bases). The CDR3 consists of 16 residues. Looked up from germline, CDR1 is MDHEN and CDR2 is SYDVKM. CDR3 DNA: TGTGCCAGCAATTTATTGGTTGCCCAGGGGAATCAGCCCCAGCATTTT. Encoded protein: CASNLLVAQGNQPQHF.

In the case of this clonotype: Sequence at one end of the junction differs from germline and may be a read error. This chain joins TRBV11-2 and TRBJ1-5; D perhaps matches TRBD1 (5 bases). Germline V gene sequence: CDR1 SGHAT, CDR2 FQNNGV. The CDR3 is made up of 15 amino acids. Here the CDR3 reads CACSLEGVGDQPQHF. The CDR3 DNA reads as TGTGCCTGCAGCTTAGAAGGGGTGGGGGATCAGCCCCAGCATTTT.

Turning to this clonotype: At one of its ends the junction is not consistent with the germline gene, which may arise from a read error. The chain has TRBV28 and TRBJ2-7, with 8 bases that match TRBD2. The CDR3 is 14 residues long. CDR1 and CDR2 from the germline V gene are MDHEN and SYDVKM. The CDR3 is CVSSLAGSSYEQHF. CDR3 sequence (DNA): TGTGTCAGCAGTCTAGCGGGTAGCTCCTACGAGCAGCACTTC.